A single sample is the source of the 5 T cell receptor beta chains below, sequenced in a study of OX40 agonist ivuxolimab in advanced cancers. The data were produced by immunoSEQ multiplex PCR, yet TCRdb's version contains in-frame clones alone and is incomplete. The repertoire holds 40,000 or so clones, with approximately 90% as singletons. The sequences come from CD4+ or CD8+ T cells sorted from blood, collected in a trial of the OX40 agonist ivuxolimab. The source is an adult with an advanced solid tumor such as melanoma, head and neck, liver or kidney cancer.

CDR3 DNA: TGTGCCAGCAGTCGTCTCAGGCTGAACACTGAAGCTTTCTTT. Protein: CASSRLRLNTEAFF. The rearrangement uses TRBV28 and TRBJ1-1; D unresolved. Germline V gives CDR1 MDHEN, CDR2 SYDVKM. With 5 bases removed from V and 0 bases from J, the gap between germline ends came to 10 bases. The CDR3 is 14 amino acids.

V usage is TRBV2 and J usage is TRBJ2-3; D is ambiguous. This CDR3 comprises 13 residues. Germline V gene data show CDR1 as SNHLY and CDR2 as FYNNEI. Trimming removed 8 bases from V and 1 base from J, with 10 bases in between. In DNA form, the CDR3 reads TGTGCCAGCCTCGAACAGCGCACAGATACGCAGTATTTT. Translated, it gives CASLEQRTDTQYF.

The chain has TRBV6-5 and TRBJ1-2; D not resolved. Germline assignment: CDR1 MNHEY and CDR2 SVGAGI. Trimming pared 2 bases from V and 5 bases from J, leaving 15 bases between. The CDR3 totals 15 residues. CDR3: CASSYDRGDWYGYTF. DNA for the CDR3: TGTGCCAGCAGTTACGATCGGGGAGATTGGTATGGCTACACCTTC.

The chain uses TRBV7-9 and TRBJ2-7; TRBD2 agrees at 9 bases. CDR1 is SEHNR and CDR2 is FQNEAQ in the germline V gene (reference sequence). Trimming took 3 bases from V and 1 from J; bases not matched to a gene: 1. The CDR3 contains 14 residues. CDR3 sequence: CASSFSGRSYEQYF. CDR3 coding DNA: TGTGCCAGCAGCTTCAGCGGGAGGTCCTACGAGCAGTACTTC.

The V and J genes are TRBV6-1 and TRBJ2-3, with D uncertain. Germline assignment: CDR1 MNHNS and CDR2 SASEGT. V lost 11 bases and J 2 bases, leaving 8 bases between the germline ends. This CDR3 contains 11 residues. The CDR3 DNA sequence: TGTGCCGCAGGTTACACAGATACGCAGTATTTT. It encodes CAAGYTDTQYF.